The clone carrying this T cell receptor (beta chain) was observed many times. The antigen remains unidentified. The data were taken from a study of cytomegalovirus exposure and HLA in healthy donors. The study's findings and limits: In vitro, three CMV-associated chains proved specific for CMV antigens. In a later analysis, first-cohort TCR clusters were found to tend to co-occur in the roughly 120 validation repertoires. The classifier was said to identify cytomegalovirus status with high specificity and sensitivity.

Only in-frame clones appear in the TCRdb table, and some are missing; sequencing was by immunoSEQ multiplex PCR. The repertoire has about 190,000 clones, 84% of them found once; the top ten carry roughly 7%. V lost 0 bases, J lost 2 bases, and 11 bases lay in between. CDR1 is LGHNA, CDR2 YNFKEQ, per germline. The CDR3 is 15 residues long. The sequence came from a man between 18 and 29 years old in good health and CMV-seropositive. This sequence joins TRBV4-2 and TRBJ2-7; D might be TRBD2 (5 bases). Sample: PBMCs. CDR3 in amino acids: CASSQDHSVPYEQYF. CDR3 sequence (DNA): TGTGCCAGCAGCCAAGATCATAGCGTGCCCTACGAGCAGTACTTC.